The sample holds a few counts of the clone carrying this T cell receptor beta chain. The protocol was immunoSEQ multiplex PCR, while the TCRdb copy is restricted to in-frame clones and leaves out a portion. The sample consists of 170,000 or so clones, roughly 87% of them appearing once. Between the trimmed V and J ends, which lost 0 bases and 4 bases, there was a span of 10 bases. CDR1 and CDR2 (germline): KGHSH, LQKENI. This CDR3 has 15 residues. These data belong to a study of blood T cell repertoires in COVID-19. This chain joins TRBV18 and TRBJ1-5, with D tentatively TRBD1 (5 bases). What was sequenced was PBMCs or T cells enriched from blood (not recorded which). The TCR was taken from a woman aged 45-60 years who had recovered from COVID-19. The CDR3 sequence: CASSPPGRPNQPQHF. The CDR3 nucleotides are TGTGCCAGCTCACCACCGGGGCGGCCGAATCAGCCCCAGCATTTT.